This section outlines one T cell receptor beta chain sequence together with its context. Its target is not known. Generated by immunoSEQ multiplex PCR, the TCRdb table keeps only in-frame clones and is missing some. The table has tens of thousands of clones, 80% seen once. This record comes from a study of T cell responses to AZD1222 COVID-19 vaccine. Study-wide results and limits: Donors, mostly white British, included more females; clonal diversity was possibly underestimated.

The CDR3 sequence is 14 residues long. J lost 9 bases, V lost 8 bases, and 14 bases had no gene match. Per germline, CDR1 GTSNPN and CDR2 SVGIG (reference sequence). Sequences were derived from peripheral blood, sampled on day 0 of AZD1222 vaccination. The rearrangement joins TRBV30 to TRBJ1-5; TRBD1 agrees at 9 bases. The source is an adult in good health. Here the CDR3 DNA reads TGTGCCGCCGGCACGGGACAGGGAGGGTGGCCCCAGCATTTT. Amino acid sequence: CAAGTGQGGWPQHF.